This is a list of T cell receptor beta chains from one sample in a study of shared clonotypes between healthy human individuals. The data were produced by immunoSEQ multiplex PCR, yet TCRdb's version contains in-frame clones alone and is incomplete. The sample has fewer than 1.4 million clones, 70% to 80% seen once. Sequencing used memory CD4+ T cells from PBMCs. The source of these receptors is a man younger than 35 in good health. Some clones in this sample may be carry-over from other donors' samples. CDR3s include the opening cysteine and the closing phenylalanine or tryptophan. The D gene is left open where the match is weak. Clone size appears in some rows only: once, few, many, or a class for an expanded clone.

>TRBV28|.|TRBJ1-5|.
TGTGCCAGCAGTAAGGGGGGGGTAGGAAGCAATCAGCCCCAGCATTTT
CASSKGGVGSNQPQHF
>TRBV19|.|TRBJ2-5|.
TGTGCCAGTACCCCCCGTCAGGGTCGGCTTACGGAGACCCAGTACTTC
CASTPRQGRLTETQYF
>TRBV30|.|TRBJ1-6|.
TGTGCCTCCTCACCCCTCCACTTT
CASSPLHF
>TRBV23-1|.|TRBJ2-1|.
TGCGCCAGCAGTCAACTAGGACTCCGCTACAATGAGCAGTTCTTC
CASSQLGLRYNEQFF
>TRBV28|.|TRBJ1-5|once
TGTGCCAGCAGTTTATGGGGGCAGGGGCCACAGCCCCAGCATTTT
CASSLWGQGPQPQHF
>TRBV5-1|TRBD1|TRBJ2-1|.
TGCGCCAGCAGCTTAGCGCCCGGGACAGGGGACAATGAGCAGTTCTTC
CASSLAPGTGDNEQFF
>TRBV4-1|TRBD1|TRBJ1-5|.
TGCGCCAGCAGCCATGCAAGTCGGGACAGCCTCAATCAGCCCCAGCATTTT
CASSHASRDSLNQPQHF
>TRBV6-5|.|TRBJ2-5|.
TGTGCCAGCCGACGGGGACAACAAGAGACCCAGTACTTC
CASRRGQQETQYF
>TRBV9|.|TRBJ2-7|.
TGTGCCAGCAGCGGGTCCGCGGACTCCTACGAGCAGTACTTC
CASSGSADSYEQYF
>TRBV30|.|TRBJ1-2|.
TGTGCCTGGAGAGGCAGTGTTTCCTATGGCTACACCTTC
CAWRGSVSYGYTF
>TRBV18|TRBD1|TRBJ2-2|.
TGTGCCAGCTCACCACTACGGGCAGGGGGTTACACCGGGGAGCTGTTTTTT
CASSPLRAGGYTGELFF
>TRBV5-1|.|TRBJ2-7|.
TGCGCCAGCAGCCCCATGCCCCGGGACACCTCCTACGAGCAGTACTTC
CASSPMPRDTSYEQYF
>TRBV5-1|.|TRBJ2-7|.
TGCGCCAGCAGTTCCCCGCCCCGCTCCTACGAGCAGTACTTC
CASSSPPRSYEQYF
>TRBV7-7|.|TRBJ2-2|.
TGTGCCAGCAGCCAGTTGGACACCGGGGAGCTGTTTTTT
CASSQLDTGELFF
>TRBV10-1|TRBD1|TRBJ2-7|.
TGCGCCAGCAGTGCCAGCTTTACAGGGGGAGGCTACGAGCAGTACTTC
CASSASFTGGGYEQYF
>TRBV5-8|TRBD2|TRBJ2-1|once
TGTGCCAGCCGGCGGGGTAGCGGGACCCTCTCCTACAATGAGCAGTTCTTC
CASRRGSGTLSYNEQFF
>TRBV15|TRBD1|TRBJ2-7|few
TGTGCCACCAGCAGAGAAGGGACAGGGATGTACGAGCAGTACTTC
CATSREGTGMYEQYF
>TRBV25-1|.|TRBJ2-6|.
TGTGCCAGCAGTGATAGCGTGCCAGGCTCTGGGGCCAACGTCCTGACTTTC
CASSDSVPGSGANVLTF
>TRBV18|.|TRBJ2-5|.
TGTGCCAGCTCACCGGTCGCTGCCTATCAAGAGACCCAGTACTTC
CASSPVAAYQETQYF
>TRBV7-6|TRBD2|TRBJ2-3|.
TGTGCCAGCGCCCTAGCGGGGGGCAGGAGCACAGATACGCAGTATTTT
CASALAGGRSTDTQYF
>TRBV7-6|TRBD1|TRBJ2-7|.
TGTGCCAGCAGCCCTAGGGGGCCCTCCTACGAGCAGTACTTC
CASSPRGPSYEQYF
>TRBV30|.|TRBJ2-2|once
TGTGCCTGGAATTGGGGGGCCGGGGAGCTGTTTTTT
CAWNWGAGELFF
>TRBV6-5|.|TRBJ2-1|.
TGTGCCAGCAGTTACCTCTTTACGAGCTCCTACAATGAGCAGTTCTTC
CASSYLFTSSYNEQFF
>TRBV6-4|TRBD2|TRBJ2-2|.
TGTGCCAGCTCTCGCTCAAGACTAGCGGGAGAGAACGGGGAGCTGTTTTTT
CASSRSRLAGENGELFF
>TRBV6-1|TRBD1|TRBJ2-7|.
TGTGCCAGCAGGTTTGGGAGACAGGGGAACGAGCAGTACTTC
CASRFGRQGNEQYF
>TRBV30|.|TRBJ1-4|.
TGTGCGTGGAACAGGCGGGACGAAAAACTGTTTTTT
CAWNRRDEKLFF
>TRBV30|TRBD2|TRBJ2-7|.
TGTGCCTGGAGTGTATCCGGGAGGGCATTATTTTATAGCTACGAGCAGTACTTC
CAWSVSGRALFYSYEQYF
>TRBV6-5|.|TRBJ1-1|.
TGTGCCAGCAGAATAGGGGGGGTTCCCACTGAAGCTTTCTTT
CASRIGGVPTEAFF
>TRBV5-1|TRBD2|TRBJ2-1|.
TGCGCCAGCAGCTTGGTGGCGGGAGGGCCGGTCCATGAGCAGTTCTTC
CASSLVAGGPVHEQFF
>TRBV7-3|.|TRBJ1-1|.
TGTGCCAGCAGCTTAACCGGGGGTGTTTTCGCTGAAGCTTTCTTT
CASSLTGGVFAEAFF
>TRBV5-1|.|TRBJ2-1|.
TGCGCCAGCAGCTTGGAAGGACAGCTACCTACAAGGGAGCAGTTCTTC
CASSLEGQLPTREQFF
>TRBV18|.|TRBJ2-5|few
TGTGCCAGCTCAACCCGTCGGCGGGAGACCCAGTACTTC
CASSTRRRETQYF
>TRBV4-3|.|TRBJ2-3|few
TGCGCCAGCAGCCAATCGGGACTCTTAGATACGCAGTATTTT
CASSQSGLLDTQYF
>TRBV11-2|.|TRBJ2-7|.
TGTGCCAGCAGCCCTTTCCAGAATCGCTACGAGCAGTACTTC
CASSPFQNRYEQYF
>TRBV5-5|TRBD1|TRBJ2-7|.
TGTGCCAGCAGCCCAAAAGGGTTGACAGGGGGTGCTATTTACTCCTACGAGCAGTACTTC
CASSPKGLTGGAIYSYEQYF
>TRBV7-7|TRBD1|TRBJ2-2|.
TGTGCCAGCAGCTTAGACAGGGGTGGGGAGCTGTTTTTT
CASSLDRGGELFF
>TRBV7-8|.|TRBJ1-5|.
TGTGCCAGCAGCTTAGTAGAAGGAGCATATAGCAATCAGCCCCAGCATTTT
CASSLVEGAYSNQPQHF
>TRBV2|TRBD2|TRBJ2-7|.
TGTGCCAGCAGACTAGCGGCCTACGAGCAGTACTTC
CASRLAAYEQYF
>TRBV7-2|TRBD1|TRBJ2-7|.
TGTGCCAGCAGCTTGGGGACAGGGGTTTTCTACGAGCAGTACTTC
CASSLGTGVFYEQYF
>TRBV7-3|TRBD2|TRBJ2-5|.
TGTGCCAGCAGCCCCTCCGGGACTAGCCGAGAGACCCAGTACTTC
CASSPSGTSRETQYF
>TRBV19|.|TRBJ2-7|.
TGTGCCAGTAGTTTACAGGGTAGTGGCACCACCTACGAGCAGTACTTC
CASSLQGSGTTYEQYF